The 23 T cell receptor beta chains below come from one sample, sequenced in a study of T cells in Graves' hyperthyroidism and ophthalmopathy. Authors of the study amplified TCR beta CDR3 regions from RNA transcripts. Researchers ran a first-round RT-PCR on the TCR CDR3 using the HTBI primer set. From the multiplex PCR reads, TCRdb called clonotypes with MiXCR, one entry per CDR3 protein. The data contain 250,000 to 300,000 distinct CDR3 sequences, roughly 15% of them singletons. Source material: blood. The receptors derive from a woman aged 40 to 55 with Graves' hyperthyroidism.

The sample holds a few counts of this clonotype. V usage is TRBV4-1 and J usage is TRBJ2-7; D ambiguous. Germline V gene data show CDR1 as MGHRA and CDR2 as YSYEKL. Trimming took off 0 bases at V and 3 bases at J, with 15 bases between the two ends. This CDR3 region has 16 residues. The CDR3 region is CASSQDSAAPIYEQYF. CDR3 nucleotides: TGCGCCAGCAGCCAAGATTCCGCCGCTCCAATCTACGAGCAGTACTTC.

This clonotype appeared a few times. A much bigger clone sits one base away, suggesting this may be a read error. It is likely a read error, because the conserved phenylalanine at the end of the CDR3 is missing. The V call is TRBV11-3, the J call TRBJ1-2, with a tentative D call TRBD1 (6 bases). Germline V gene sequence: CDR1 SGHNT, CDR2 YENEEA. The CDR3 has 16 residues. V dropped 0 bases and J dropped 1 base, with 12 bases sitting between them. The CDR3 protein is CASSLEGRGGNYGYTS. The CDR3 nucleotides read TGTGCCAGCAGCTTAGAAGGCAGAGGGGGTAACTATGGCTACACCTCC.

This clonotype appeared a few times. V and J are TRBV20-1 and TRBJ2-1; TRBD2 might be the D (5 bases). V lost 1 base, J lost 0 bases, and 10 bases lay in between. Germline CDR1 DFQATT, CDR2 SNEGSKA (reference sequence). The CDR3 loop spans 15 amino acids. The CDR3 DNA sequence: TGCAGTGCTAGAGGCCAAGCGGCCTCCTACAATGAGCAGTTCTTC. Translating gives CSARGQAASYNEQFF.

This clonotype came up many times. The chain links TRBV11-2 to TRBJ2-3; D tentatively reads TRBD1 or TRBD2 (5 bases each). V was cut by 1 base and J by 2 bases, with 10 bases left in between. This CDR3 is built from 15 residues. From germline, CDR1 is SGHAT and CDR2 FQNNGV. CDR3 in DNA: TGTGCCAGCAGCTTAGTAGGGACCCCCACAGATACGCAGTATTTT. Translation: CASSLVGTPTDTQYF. The full variable domain, completed using reference TRBV11-2 and TRBJ2-3, is EAGVAQSPRYKIIEKRQSVAFWCNPISGHATLYWYQQILGQGPKLLIQFQNNGVVDDSQLPKDRFSAERLKGVDSTLKIQPAKLEDSAVYLCASSLVGTPTDTQYFGPGTRLTVL.

This clonotype showed up many times. This chain uses TRBV27 with TRBJ2-3; D not certain. The CDR3 loop spans 12 amino acids. Trimming left V 10 bases short and J 4 bases short, with 12 bases between. The germline V gene has CDR1 MNHEY and CDR2 SMNVEV (reference sequence). CDR3 sequence: CATAASADTQYF. As DNA, the CDR3 is TGTGCCACCGCGGCGTCGGCAGATACGCAGTATTTT.

This clonotype was counted between two and nine times. This sequence joins TRBV7-8 and TRBJ2-7; TRBD2 matches 9 bases. The CDR3 has 15 amino acids. From germline, CDR1 is SGHVS and CDR2 FQNEAQ. V lost 3 bases, J lost 4 bases, and 7 bases stayed unmatched. The CDR3 sequence: CASSFSGSFPYEQYF. CDR3 nucleotides: TGTGCCAGCAGCTTTAGCGGGAGCTTTCCTTACGAGCAGTACTTC.

This clonotype was detected ten times or more. The V gene is TRBV19, the J gene TRBJ2-5, with a possible D match to TRBD1 (6 bases). CDR1 is LNHDA and CDR2 is SQIVND in the germline V gene (reference sequence). The CDR3 consists of 13 residues. V was shortened by 7 bases and J by 5 bases, with 14 bases between the two germline ends. The CDR3 sequence is CASNQGIGETQYF. The CDR3 DNA sequence: TGTGCCAGTAACCAGGGGATCGGTGAGACCCAGTACTTC.

Note on this clonotype: A much larger clone differs by one base, so this may be a read error. V and J are TRBV2 and TRBJ2-5; 8 bases match TRBD1. The CDR3 is made up of 18 amino acids. J gave up 4 bases and V 4 bases, and 17 bases lay outside the gene matches. The germline CDR1 and CDR2 sequences are SNHLY and FYNNEI. The CDR3 reads CASSGAARDRRRGETQYF. Written as DNA, the CDR3 is TGTGCCAGCAGTGGAGCCGCCCGGGACAGGAGGCGCGGAGAGACCCAGTACTTC.

The chain carries TRBV5-6 and TRBJ2-5; 8 positions match TRBD2. The V segment lost 4 bases and the J segment 3 bases; nucleotides outside the gene matches: 5. The CDR3 spans 14 residues. In germline, CDR1 is SGHDT, CDR2 YYEEEE. CDR3 DNA sequence: TGTGCCAGCAGCCCTTCGGGAGGGGAAGAGACCCAGTACTTC. Residues: CASSPSGGEETQYF.

In this sample, this clonotype turned up many times. V and J are TRBV28 and TRBJ2-7; TRBD2 matches 7 bases. The CDR3 has 15 amino acids. Germline lookup yields CDR1 MDHEN and CDR2 SYDVKM. V shed 2 bases, J shed 2 bases, and the junction held 6 bases outside the gene matches. The DNA for the CDR3 is TGTGCCAGCAGTTTACTGGCGGGAGTTGCCTACGAGCAGTACTTC. Its protein is CASSLLAGVAYEQYF.

This clonotype has only a few counts. This is likely a read error, given that the CDR3 carries no conserved phenylalanine or tryptophan at its end. The genes are TRBV30 and TRBJ1-6; no definite D call. Trimming shortened V by 7 bases and J by 6 bases, and 16 bases separated the two germline ends. Germline CDR1 reads GTSNPN; CDR2 reads SVGIG (reference sequence). The CDR3 runs to 14 residues. The CDR3: CALDLPRPNSPLHL. The CDR3 coding sequence is TGTGCCTTAGACTTGCCGCGGCCTAATTCACCCCTCCACCTT.

This clonotype was counted at least ten times. The chain combines TRBV3-1 with TRBJ1-2, with TRBD1 matching 7 bases. After removal of 8 bases from V and 3 bases from J, the junction contained 6 bases not matched to a gene. The CDR3 consists of 13 residues. From germline, CDR1 is LGHDT and CDR2 YNNKEL (reference sequence). The CDR3 DNA is TGTGCCAGCCGACAGGGCCAGGACTATGGCTACACCTTC. It yields the protein CASRQGQDYGYTF.

V usage is TRBV19 and J usage is TRBJ1-5; D gene ambiguous. Germline lookup yields CDR1 LNHDA and CDR2 SQIVND (reference sequence). Trimming stripped 3 bases from V and 0 bases from J, with 9 bases between. The CDR3 is 15 amino acids. DNA for the CDR3: TGTGCCAGTAGTATCGGCCATTATAGCAATCAGCCCCAGCATTTT. It yields the protein CASSIGHYSNQPQHF.

This clonotype has ten or more counts. CDR3 bases: TGCGCCAGCAGCTTTCTAGCGGGAGGGCCCTCGGAGTACAATGAGCAGTTCTTC. Translated, it gives CASSFLAGGPSEYNEQFF. This chain links TRBV5-1 with TRBJ2-1; TRBD2 matches 12 bases. The V segment lost 2 bases and the J segment 4 bases; nucleotides outside the gene matches: 10. Germline CDR1 reads SGHRS; CDR2 reads YFSETQ. This CDR3 comprises 18 residues.

This clonotype occurred many times. The chain is built from TRBV18 and TRBJ1-6; D gene unclear. V was shortened by 5 bases and J by 10 bases, with 9 bases between the two germline ends. The germline gives CDR1 KGHSH, CDR2 LQKENI. The CDR3 is 12 residues long. CDR3 amino acids: CASSSNISPLHF. CDR3 in DNA: TGTGCCAGCTCATCAAATATCTCACCCCTCCACTTT.

With respect to this clonotype: A junction boundary mismatches the germline segment, possibly from a read error. The V call is TRBV19, the J call TRBJ1-1, with D unresolved. The CDR3 sequence is 15 residues long. Germline lookup yields CDR1 LNHDA and CDR2 SQIVND (reference sequence). CDR3 sequence (DNA): TGTGCCAGTAGAGTAACGGGCAGTTCGAACACTAAAGCTTTCTTT. Translating it yields CASRVTGSSNTKAFF.

This clonotype was observed at least ten times. This chain links TRBV27 with TRBJ1-5; D is unclear. The CDR3 contains 12 residues. CDR1 and CDR2 from the germline V gene are MNHEY and SMNVEV (reference sequence). Trimming removed 3 bases at V and 7 bases at J, with 7 bases between. This chain's CDR3 is CASSFLGQPQHF. For the CDR3, the DNA is TGTGCCAGCAGTTTTCTAGGCCAGCCCCAGCATTTT.

This clonotype was recorded at least ten times. The chain carries TRBV7-9 and TRBJ1-1; 7 bases match TRBD1. This CDR3 is built from 13 residues. Germline CDR1 is SEHNR and CDR2 is FQNEAQ (reference sequence). V trimming: 6 bases; J trimming: 4 bases; junction bases outside the gene matches: 5. For the CDR3, the DNA is TGTGCCAGCAGTTTTCAGGGGGGCACTGAAGCTTTCTTT. Translating it yields CASSFQGGTEAFF.

Points on this clonotype: A much bigger clone sits one base away, suggesting this may be a read error. The CDR3 end shows no conserved phenylalanine or tryptophan, and so a read error is likely. This chain links TRBV11-3 with TRBJ2-5; no clear D gene. The ends were cut back, 4 bases at V and 5 bases at J, with 17 bases in the middle. Germline-derived CDR1 and CDR2 are SGHNT and YENEEA. This CDR3 region has 15 residues. The DNA for the CDR3 is TGTGCCAGCAGCTCCGAATGGACCCTTTGGGAGACCCAGTACCTC. Translating gives CASSSEWTLWETQYL.

The rearrangement joins TRBV2 to TRBJ2-1; 12 nucleotides align to TRBD2. The CDR3 has 16 amino acids. From germline, CDR1 is SNHLY and CDR2 FYNNEI. The V and J ends lost 5 bases and 2 bases, in that order; junction bases with no gene match: 4. The CDR3 region has the DNA TGTGCCAGCAGTATACTAGCGGGAGGCACCTACAATGAGCAGTTCTTC. Its translation is CASSILAGGTYNEQFF.

This clonotype was found many times. V is TRBV28 and J is TRBJ1-2, with 7 bases that match TRBD1. The CDR3 is 17 residues long. The V gene's germline CDR1 is MDHEN and CDR2 SYDVKM. V lost 6 bases and J lost 6; bases outside the gene matches: 19. The CDR3 coding sequence is TGTGCCAGCAGACCGCGACAGGGTACGTCGCAGTTCAATGGCTACACCTTC. Its translation is CASRPRQGTSQFNGYTF.

This clonotype appeared many times. CDR3 sequence reads: CSAVGQLSYEQYF. CDR3 DNA: TGCAGTGCTGTGGGGCAGCTCTCCTACGAGCAGTACTTC. V is TRBV20-1 and J is TRBJ2-7; the D gene is possibly TRBD1 (5 bases). The CDR3 extends over 13 amino acids. From germline, CDR1 is DFQATT and CDR2 SNEGSKA (reference sequence). Trimming shortened V by 5 bases and J by 0 bases, and 11 bases separated the two germline ends.

The CDR3 coding sequence is TGTGCCTGGAGTGGACAGGGAACTAATACGCAGTATTTT. It yields the protein CAWSGQGTNTQYF. This chain joins TRBV30 and TRBJ2-3; 7 nucleotides line up with TRBD1. From germline, CDR1 is GTSNPN and CDR2 SVGIG (reference sequence). The CDR3 contains 13 residues. Unmatched junction bases numbered 5, after V lost 1 base and J lost 7 bases.